Given below is one TCR beta chain in context. Its antigen is currently unknown. The sample belongs to a study of beta chain features in type 1 diabetes. Study-wide context: Taken together, all samples contributed around 100,000,000 examined sorted cells. Study-level findings and limits: An over-representation of cells with high TCR expression could result from cDNA sequencing. The question left open here concerned HLA type influencing TCRB rearrangement.

The V gene lost 5 bases and the J gene lost 0 bases, with 12 bases spanning the gap. CDR1 is SGHTA and CDR2 is FQGNSA in the germline V gene. The CDR3 consists of 15 residues. The whole isolated RNA underwent reverse transcription, so sequencing captured expressed TCRB transcripts. Generated by immunoSEQ multiplex PCR, the TCRdb table keeps only in-frame clones and is missing some. The data show about 360,000 clones, with roughly 12% seen just once and less than 0.02% held by the top ten. Every donor provided one heparinised blood draw, which averaged around 110 mL. The chain combines TRBV7-2 with TRBJ2-3; D is perhaps TRBD2 (6 bases). Sequencing input: naive CD4+ T cells from blood. This TCR derives from a man between 18 and 29 years old in good health. CDR3 loop: CASSQSGVSTDTQYF. The CDR3 DNA reads TGTGCCAGCAGCCAGTCGGGGGTTAGCACAGATACGCAGTATTTT. Combining the CDR3 with reference TRBV7-2 and TRBJ2-3 gives the whole variable domain GAGVSQSPSNKVTEKGKDVELRCDPISGHTALYWYRQSLGQGLEFLIYFQGNSAPDKSGLPSDRFSAERTGGSVSTLTIQRTQQEDSAVYLCASSQSGVSTDTQYFGPGTRLTVL.